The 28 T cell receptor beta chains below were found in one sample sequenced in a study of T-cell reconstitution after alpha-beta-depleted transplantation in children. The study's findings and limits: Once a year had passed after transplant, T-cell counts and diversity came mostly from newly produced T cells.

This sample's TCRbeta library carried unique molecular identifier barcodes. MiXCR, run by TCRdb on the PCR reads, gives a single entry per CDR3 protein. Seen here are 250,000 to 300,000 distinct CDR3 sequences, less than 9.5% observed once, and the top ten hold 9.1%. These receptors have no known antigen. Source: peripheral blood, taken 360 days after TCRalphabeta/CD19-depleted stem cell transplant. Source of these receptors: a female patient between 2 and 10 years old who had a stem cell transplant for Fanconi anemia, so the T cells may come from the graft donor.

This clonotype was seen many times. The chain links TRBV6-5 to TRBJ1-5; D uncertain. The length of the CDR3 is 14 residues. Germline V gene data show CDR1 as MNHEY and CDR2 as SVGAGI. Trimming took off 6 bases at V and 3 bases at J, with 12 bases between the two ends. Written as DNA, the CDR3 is TGTGCCAGCAGCCTGGCCAGTGACAATCAGCCCCAGCATTTT. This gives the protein CASSLASDNQPQHF.

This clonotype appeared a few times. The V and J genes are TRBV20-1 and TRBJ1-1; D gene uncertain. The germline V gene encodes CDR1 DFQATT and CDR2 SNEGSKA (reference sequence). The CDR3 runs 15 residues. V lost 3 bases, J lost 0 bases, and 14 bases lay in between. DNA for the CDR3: TGCAGTGCTAGCCGGGGAACGGGTATGAACACTGAAGCTTTCTTT. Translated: CSASRGTGMNTEAFF.

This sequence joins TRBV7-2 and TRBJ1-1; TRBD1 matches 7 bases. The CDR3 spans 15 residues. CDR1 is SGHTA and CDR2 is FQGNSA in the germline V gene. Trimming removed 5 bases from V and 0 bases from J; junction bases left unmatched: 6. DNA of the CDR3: TGTGCCAGCAGCGGGGGGGACAGCATGAACACTGAAGCTTTCTTT. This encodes CASSGGDSMNTEAFF.

CDR3 bases: TGTGCCAGCAGTCCACAGGGAAACGAGCAGTACTTC. Translating it yields CASSPQGNEQYF. The chain combines TRBV25-1 with TRBJ2-7; tentative D call: TRBD1 (6 bases). The V gene's germline CDR1 is MGHDK and CDR2 SYGVNS. V was pared by 5 bases and J by 5 bases, with 10 bases between. The CDR3 runs to 12 residues.

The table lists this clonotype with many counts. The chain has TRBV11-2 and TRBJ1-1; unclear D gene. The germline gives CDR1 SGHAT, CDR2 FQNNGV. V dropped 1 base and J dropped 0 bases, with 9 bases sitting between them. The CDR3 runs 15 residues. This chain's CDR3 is CASSLVGRLNTEAFF. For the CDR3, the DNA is TGTGCCAGCAGCTTAGTAGGCAGATTGAACACTGAAGCTTTCTTT.

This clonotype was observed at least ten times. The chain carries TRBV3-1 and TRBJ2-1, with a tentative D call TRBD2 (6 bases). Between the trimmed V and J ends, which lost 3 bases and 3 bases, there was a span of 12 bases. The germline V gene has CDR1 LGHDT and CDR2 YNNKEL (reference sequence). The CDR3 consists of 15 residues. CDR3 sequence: CASSQGGVGYNEQFF. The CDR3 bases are TGTGCCAGCAGCCAGGGCGGGGTTGGCTACAATGAGCAGTTCTTC.

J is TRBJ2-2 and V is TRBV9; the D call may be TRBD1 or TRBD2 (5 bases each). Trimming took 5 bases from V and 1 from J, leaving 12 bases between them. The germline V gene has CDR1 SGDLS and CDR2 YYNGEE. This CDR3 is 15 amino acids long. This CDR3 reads CASRPGPRNTGELFF. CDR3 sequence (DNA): TGTGCCAGCAGACCGGGACCAAGGAACACCGGGGAGCTGTTTTTT.

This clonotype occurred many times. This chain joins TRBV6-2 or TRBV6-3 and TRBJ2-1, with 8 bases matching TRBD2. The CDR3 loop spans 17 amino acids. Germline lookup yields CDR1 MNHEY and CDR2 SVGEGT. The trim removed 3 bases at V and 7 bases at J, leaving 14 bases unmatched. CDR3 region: CASSYNPSGGPSNEQFF. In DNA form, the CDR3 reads TGTGCCAGCAGTTATAATCCCTCGGGGGGGCCTAGTAATGAGCAGTTCTTC.

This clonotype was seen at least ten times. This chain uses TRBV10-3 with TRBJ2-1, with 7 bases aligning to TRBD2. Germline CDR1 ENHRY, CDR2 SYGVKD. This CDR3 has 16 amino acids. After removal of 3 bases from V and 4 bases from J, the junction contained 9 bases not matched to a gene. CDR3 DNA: TGTGCCATCAGTGAACGAGCGGGGAACAATTACAATGAGCAGTTCTTC. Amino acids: CAISERAGNNYNEQFF.

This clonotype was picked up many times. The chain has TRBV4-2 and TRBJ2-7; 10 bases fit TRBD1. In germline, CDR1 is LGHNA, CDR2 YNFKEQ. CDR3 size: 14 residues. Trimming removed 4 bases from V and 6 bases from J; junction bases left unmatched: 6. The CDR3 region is CASSLRQGAFEQYF. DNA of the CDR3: TGTGCCAGCAGCCTTAGACAGGGGGCCTTCGAGCAGTACTTC.

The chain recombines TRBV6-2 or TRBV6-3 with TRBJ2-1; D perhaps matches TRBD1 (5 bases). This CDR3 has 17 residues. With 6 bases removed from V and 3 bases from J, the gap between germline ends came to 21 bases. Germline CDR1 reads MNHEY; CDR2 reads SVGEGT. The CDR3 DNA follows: TGTGCCAGCAGCCCCCCTCAGGGTCGGGCGGACTACAATGAGCAGTTCTTC. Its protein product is CASSPPQGRADYNEQFF.

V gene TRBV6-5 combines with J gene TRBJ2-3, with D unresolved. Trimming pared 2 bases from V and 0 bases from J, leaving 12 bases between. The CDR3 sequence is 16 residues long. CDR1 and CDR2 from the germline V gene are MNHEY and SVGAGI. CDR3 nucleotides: TGTGCCAGCAGTTACGACCGGTTGGGCAGCACAGATACGCAGTATTTT. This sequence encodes CASSYDRLGSTDTQYF.

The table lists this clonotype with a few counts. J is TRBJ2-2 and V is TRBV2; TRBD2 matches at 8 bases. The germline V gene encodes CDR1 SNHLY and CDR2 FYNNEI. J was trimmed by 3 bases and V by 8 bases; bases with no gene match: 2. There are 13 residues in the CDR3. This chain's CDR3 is CASQRGHTGELFF. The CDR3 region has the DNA TGTGCCAGCCAGCGGGGGCACACCGGGGAGCTGTTTTTT.

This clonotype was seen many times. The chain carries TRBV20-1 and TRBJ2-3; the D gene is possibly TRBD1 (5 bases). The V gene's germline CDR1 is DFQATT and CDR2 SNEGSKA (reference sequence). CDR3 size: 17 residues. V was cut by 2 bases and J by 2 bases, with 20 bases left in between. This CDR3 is CSARHSRRWGLTDTQYF. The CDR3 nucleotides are TGCAGTGCTAGACATTCGAGGAGATGGGGCCTCACAGATACGCAGTATTTT.

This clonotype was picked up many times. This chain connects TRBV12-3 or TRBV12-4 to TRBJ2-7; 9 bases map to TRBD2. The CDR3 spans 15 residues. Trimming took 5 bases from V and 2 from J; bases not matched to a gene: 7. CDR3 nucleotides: TGTGCCAGCAGTCTCACGGGACTAGCTACCTACGAGCAGTACTTC. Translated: CASSLTGLATYEQYF.

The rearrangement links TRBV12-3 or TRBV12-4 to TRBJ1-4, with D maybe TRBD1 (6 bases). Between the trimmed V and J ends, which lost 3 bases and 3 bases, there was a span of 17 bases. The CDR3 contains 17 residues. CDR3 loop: CASSFLGGIGSNEKLFF. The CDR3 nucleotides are TGTGCCAGCAGTTTTTTGGGGGGCATAGGATCTAATGAAAAACTGTTTTTT.

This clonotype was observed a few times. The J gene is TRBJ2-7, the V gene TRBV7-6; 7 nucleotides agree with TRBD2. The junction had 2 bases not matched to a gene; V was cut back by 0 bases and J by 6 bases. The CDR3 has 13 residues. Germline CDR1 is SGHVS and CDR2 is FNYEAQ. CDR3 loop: CASSLAGRGEQYF. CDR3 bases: TGTGCCAGCAGCTTAGCAGGGAGGGGCGAGCAGTACTTC. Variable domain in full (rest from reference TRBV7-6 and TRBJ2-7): GAGVSQSPRYKVTKRGQDVALRCDPISGHVSLYWYRQALGQGPEFLTYFNYEAQQDKSGLPNDRFSAERPEGSISTLTIQRTEQRDSAMYRCASSLAGRGEQYFGPGTRLTVT.

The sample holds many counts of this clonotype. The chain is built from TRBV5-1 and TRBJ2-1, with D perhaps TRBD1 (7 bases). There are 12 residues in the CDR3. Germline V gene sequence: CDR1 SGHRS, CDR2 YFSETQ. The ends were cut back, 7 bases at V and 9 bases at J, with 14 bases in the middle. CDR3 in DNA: TGCGCCAGCGGGCAGGGGGGCCGTGAGCAGTTCTTC. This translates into CASGQGGREQFF.

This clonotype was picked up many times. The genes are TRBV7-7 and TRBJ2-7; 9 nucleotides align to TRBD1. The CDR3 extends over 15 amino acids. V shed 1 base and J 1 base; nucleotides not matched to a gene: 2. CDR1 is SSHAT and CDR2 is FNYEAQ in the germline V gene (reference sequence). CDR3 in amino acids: CASSLGQGGSYEQYF. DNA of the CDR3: TGTGCCAGCAGCTTAGGACAGGGGGGGTCCTACGAGCAGTACTTC.

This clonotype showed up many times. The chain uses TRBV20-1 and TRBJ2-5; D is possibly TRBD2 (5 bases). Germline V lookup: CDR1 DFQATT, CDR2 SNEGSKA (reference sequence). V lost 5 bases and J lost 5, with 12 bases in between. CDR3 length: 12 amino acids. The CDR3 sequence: CSAGTSLETQYF. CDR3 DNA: TGCAGTGCTGGAACTAGTTTGGAGACCCAGTACTTC.

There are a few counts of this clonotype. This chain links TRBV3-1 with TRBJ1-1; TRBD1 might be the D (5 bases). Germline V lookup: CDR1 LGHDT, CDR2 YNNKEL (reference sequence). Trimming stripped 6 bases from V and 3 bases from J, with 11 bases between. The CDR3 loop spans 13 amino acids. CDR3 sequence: CASRRGGDTEAFF. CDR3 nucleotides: TGTGCCAGCAGAAGGGGCGGTGACACTGAAGCTTTCTTT.

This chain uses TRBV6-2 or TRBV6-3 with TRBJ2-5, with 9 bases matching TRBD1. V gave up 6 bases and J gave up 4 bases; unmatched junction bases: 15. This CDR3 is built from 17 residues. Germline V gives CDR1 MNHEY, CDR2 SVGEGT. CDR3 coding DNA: TGTGCCAGCAGACCAATCATCCGGGACAGGGTTCGAGAGACCCAGTACTTC. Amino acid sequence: CASRPIIRDRVRETQYF.

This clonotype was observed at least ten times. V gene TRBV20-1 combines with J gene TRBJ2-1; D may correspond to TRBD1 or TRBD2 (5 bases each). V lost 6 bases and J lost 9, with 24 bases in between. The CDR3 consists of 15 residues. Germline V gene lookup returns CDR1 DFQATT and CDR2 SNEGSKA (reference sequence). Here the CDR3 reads CSAPPGTPLLGEQFF. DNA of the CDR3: TGCAGTGCCCCGCCCGGGACCCCACTCTTAGGTGAGCAGTTCTTC.

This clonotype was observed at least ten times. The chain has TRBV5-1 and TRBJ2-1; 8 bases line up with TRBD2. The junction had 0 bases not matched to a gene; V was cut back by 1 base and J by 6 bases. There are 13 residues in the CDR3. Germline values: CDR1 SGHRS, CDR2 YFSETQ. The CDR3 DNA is TGCGCCAGCAGCTTGAGCGGGAGCAATGAGCAGTTCTTC. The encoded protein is CASSLSGSNEQFF.

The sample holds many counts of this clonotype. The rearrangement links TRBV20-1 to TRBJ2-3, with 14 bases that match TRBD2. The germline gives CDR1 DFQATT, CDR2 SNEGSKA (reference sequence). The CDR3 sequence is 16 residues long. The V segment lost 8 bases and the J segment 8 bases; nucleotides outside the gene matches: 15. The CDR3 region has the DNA TGCAGTATCGAGACTAGCGGGGGGGAGTTGTGGGTTACGCAGTATTTT. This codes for CSIETSGGELWVTQYF.

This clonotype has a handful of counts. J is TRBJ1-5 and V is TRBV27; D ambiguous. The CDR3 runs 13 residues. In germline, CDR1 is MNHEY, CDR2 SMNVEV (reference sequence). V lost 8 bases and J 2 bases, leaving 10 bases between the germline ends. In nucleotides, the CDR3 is TGTGCCAGCCGCGAAAGGGGCAATCAGCCCCAGCATTTT. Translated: CASRERGNQPQHF.

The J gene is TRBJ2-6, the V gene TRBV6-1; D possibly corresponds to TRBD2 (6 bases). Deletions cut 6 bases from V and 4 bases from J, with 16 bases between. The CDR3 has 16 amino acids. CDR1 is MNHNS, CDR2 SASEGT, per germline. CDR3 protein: CASRQQLALGANVLTF. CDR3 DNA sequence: TGTGCCAGCAGACAGCAACTAGCCCTAGGGGCCAACGTCCTGACTTTC.

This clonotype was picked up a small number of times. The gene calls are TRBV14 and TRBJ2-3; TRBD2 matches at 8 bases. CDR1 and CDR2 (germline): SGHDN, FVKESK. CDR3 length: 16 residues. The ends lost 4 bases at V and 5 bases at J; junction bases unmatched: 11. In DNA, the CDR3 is TGTGCCAGCAGCCCCGGGACTAGTCTGGTGGGAGATACGCAGTATTTT. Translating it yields CASSPGTSLVGDTQYF.